The 20 T cell receptor beta chains below all came from one sample that was sequenced in a study of regulatory T cells in long-lasting Graves disease. Both iRepertoire HTBI primers and Arm-PCR of CDR3 regions were used to build the TCR beta libraries. TCRdb analysed the multiplex PCR reads with MiXCR anew, one entry per CDR3 protein. The table records roughly 420,000 distinct CDR3 sequences, about 17% of them present only once. The time point denotes: newly diagnosed GD, antithyroid drugs for less than 3 months. Isolated PBMC RNA provided the starting material for the TCR library. These data also featured in a second study, about T cells in Graves' hyperthyroidism and ophthalmopathy.

This specimen was peripheral blood mononuclear cells (PBMCs), taken at new diagnosis, from a patient treated with antithyroid drugs. The receptors here all came from a young woman with Graves disease.

The sample holds many counts of this clonotype. This sequence joins TRBV29-1 and TRBJ2-1; weak D call: TRBD2 (6 bases). The CDR3 contains 17 residues. The germline CDR1 and CDR2 sequences are SQVTM and ANQGSEA. V was trimmed by 4 bases and J by 8 bases, leaving 27 bases between them. CDR3 protein: CSVVVAVKGRNRDEQFF. In DNA form, the CDR3 reads TGCAGCGTTGTAGTAGCGGTCAAAGGTCGAAATCGGGATGAGCAGTTCTTC.

This clonotype was counted a few times. The V call is TRBV6-2 or TRBV6-3, the J call TRBJ2-1, with TRBD2 identical over 12 bases. CDR1 is MNHEY and CDR2 is SVGEGT in the germline V gene. The J segment lost 9 bases and the V segment lost 2 bases, leaving 8 bases of the junction unmatched. CDR3 length: 16 amino acids. In DNA, the CDR3 is TGTGCCAGCAGTTACCGCCCGGGACTAGCGGGCAGTGAGCAGTTCTTC. Translation gives CASSYRPGLAGSEQFF.

As to this clonotype: A read error may explain this, as a much larger clone is one base away. The chain has TRBV30 and TRBJ2-3; 10 bases map to TRBD2. The CDR3 is 15 residues long. Germline loops: CDR1 GTSNPN, CDR2 SVGIG (reference sequence). The CDR3 DNA follows: TGTGCCTGGAGTCTCCCTAGCGGGAGAGGGTACGAGCAGTGCTTC. Its translation is CAWSLPSGRGYEQCF.

V is TRBV20-1 and J is TRBJ2-7, with TRBD2 identical over 9 bases. The germline gives CDR1 DFQATT, CDR2 SNEGSKA (reference sequence). The CDR3 covers 17 residues. Trimming took 0 bases from V and 4 from J; bases not matched to a gene: 13. CDR3 nucleotides: TGCAGTGCTAGAGATCAGGTCGCGGGAGGGCCCGCGTACGAGCAGTACTTC. Translating it yields CSARDQVAGGPAYEQYF.

This clonotype was seen ten or more times. This chain uses TRBV10-3 with TRBJ2-7, with TRBD2 matching over 7 bases. Germline trimming cut 3 bases from V and 0 bases from J; bases unmatched to any gene: 5. CDR1 is ENHRY and CDR2 is SYGVKD in the germline V gene. This CDR3 spans 15 amino acids. CDR3 sequence reads: CAISDQASGSYEQYF. The DNA for the CDR3 is TGTGCCATCAGTGATCAGGCTAGCGGCTCCTACGAGCAGTACTTC.

This chain joins TRBV20-1 and TRBJ2-1; the D is unclear. V was clipped by 3 bases and J by 8 bases, with 11 bases between them. In germline, CDR1 is DFQATT, CDR2 SNEGSKA (reference sequence). This CDR3 contains 12 residues. CDR3 residues: CSARLGRDEQFF. CDR3 DNA sequence: TGCAGTGCTAGGCTAGGTCGCGATGAGCAGTTCTTC.

Comment on this clonotype: A much larger clonotype is one base distant, so this may be a read error. The V call is TRBV7-8, the J call TRBJ2-3, with TRBD2 matching over 9 bases. The CDR3 runs to 17 residues. CDR1 and CDR2 (germline): SGHVS, FQNEAQ. The CDR3 sequence is CASSSPGLATGTDTQCF. CDR3 coding DNA: TGTGCCAGCAGCTCCCCGGGACTAGCCACTGGCACAGATACGCAGTGTTTT.

This clonotype was picked up a small number of times. The rearrangement links TRBV6-1 to TRBJ1-1, with unresolved D. Germline CDR1 and CDR2: MNHNS and SASEGT. V lost 5 bases and J 0 bases, leaving 10 bases between the germline ends. CDR3 length: 14 residues. The CDR3 nucleotides are TGTGCCAGCAGTAGCCCCTCCATGAACACTGAAGCTTTCTTT. Protein product: CASSSPSMNTEAFF.

This clonotype has only a few counts. The rearrangement joins TRBV3-1 to TRBJ2-7; 10 positions agree with TRBD2. The CDR3 spans 15 residues. V was pared by 1 base and J by 3 bases, with 3 bases of the junction left unmatched. Germline values: CDR1 LGHDT, CDR2 YNNKEL (reference sequence). CDR3: CASSQGTSGVYEQYF. The CDR3, as DNA: TGTGCCAGCAGCCAAGGAACTAGCGGGGTCTACGAGCAGTACTTC.

This clonotype was seen many times. A junction end diverges from the germline sequence, so it may reflect a read error. The rearrangement joins TRBV12-3 or TRBV12-4 to TRBJ2-7, with 7 nucleotides matching TRBD2. There are 12 residues in the CDR3. Here the CDR3 reads CASSTSGTTGLF. CDR3 DNA: TGTGCCAGCAGTACATCCGGGACTACCGGCTTATTC.

Concerning this clonotype: Just one base apart from a much larger clone, this may be a read error. V gene TRBV28 combines with J gene TRBJ1-1; 11 bases fit TRBD1. Germline lookup yields CDR1 MDHEN and CDR2 SYDVKM. This CDR3 is 15 amino acids long. V shed 3 bases, J shed 4 bases, and the junction held 4 bases outside the gene matches. In DNA form, the CDR3 reads TGTGCCAGCAGTTTGGGGACAGGGGGGTTCACTGAAGCTTTCTTT. It encodes CASSLGTGGFTEAFF.

This clonotype showed up just a few times. CDR3 sequence: CASSRGGTLNYGYTF. The DNA of the CDR3 is TGTGCCAGCAGTCGAGGGGGGACCCTAAACTATGGCTACACCTTC. The chain joins TRBV28 to TRBJ1-2; D is possibly TRBD1 (6 bases). Trimming removed 5 bases from V and 2 bases from J, with 15 bases in between. The V gene's germline CDR1 is MDHEN and CDR2 SYDVKM. The CDR3 is 15 residues long.

To note about this clonotype: This may be a read error: a much more frequent sequence differs by one nucleotide. The chain carries TRBV20-1 and TRBJ2-1, with no clear D. CDR1 is DFQATT, CDR2 SNEGSKA, per germline (reference sequence). The CDR3 has 15 amino acids. CDR3 in amino acids: CSARDGRSSHNEQFF. CDR3 bases: TGCAGTGCTAGAGATGGCAGGAGCTCCCACAATGAGCAGTTCTTC.

This clonotype was counted a few times. Being one base from a much bigger clone, this may be a read error. The chain couples TRBV6-1 to TRBJ2-1; the D is unclear. The V gene's germline CDR1 is MNHNS and CDR2 SASEGT. This CDR3 has 14 residues. The chain's CDR3 is CASSEGSSYNVQFF. The CDR3 coding sequence is TGTGCCAGCAGTGAGGGTAGCTCCTACAATGTGCAGTTCTTC.

The sample holds many counts of this clonotype. The V call is TRBV12-3 or TRBV12-4, the J call TRBJ2-1; a possible D gene is TRBD1 (6 bases). The germline V and J ends were trimmed by 0 bases and 8 bases, with 14 bases remaining between them. The CDR3 totals 15 residues. In DNA, the CDR3 is TGTGCCAGCAGTTTAGCGGGACACTTTAGGGATGAGCAGTTCTTC. It is translated as CASSLAGHFRDEQFF.

This clonotype was seen more than once but under ten times. V gene TRBV4-2 combines with J gene TRBJ2-7; tentative D call: TRBD2 (5 bases). The CDR3 is made up of 13 amino acids. The V gene's germline CDR1 is LGHNA and CDR2 YNFKEQ. Deletions cut 2 bases from V and 4 bases from J, with 9 bases between. The CDR3 is CASSQSGEYEQYF. The DNA for the CDR3 is TGTGCCAGCAGCCAAAGTGGGGAGTACGAGCAGTACTTC.

This clonotype was seen at least ten times. The J gene is TRBJ2-7, the V gene TRBV6-2 or TRBV6-3, with D possibly matching TRBD2 (6 bases). This CDR3 is 18 amino acids long. Trimming removed 0 bases from V and 2 bases from J, with 20 bases in between. CDR1 is MNHEY and CDR2 is SVGEGT in the germline V gene. CDR3 DNA sequence: TGTGCCAGCAGTTACTCGGCGGGGACTCTCCCTAACCCCTACGAGCAGTACTTC. Its protein is CASSYSAGTLPNPYEQYF.

V gene TRBV27 combines with J gene TRBJ2-2, with no clear D. The V end lost 5 bases, the J end lost 8 bases, and 12 bases lay between the germline ends. The germline V gene has CDR1 MNHEY and CDR2 SMNVEV (reference sequence). The CDR3 spans 13 residues. CDR3 coding DNA: TGTGCCAGCAGTAGTCCGTTGAGGGGGGAGCTGTTTTTT. This encodes CASSSPLRGELFF.

To note about this clonotype: The junction departs from the called germline gene at one end, perhaps through a read error. The chain couples TRBV28 to TRBJ1-5, with 7 bases that match TRBD1. Germline CDR1 and CDR2: MDHEN and SYDVKM. The CDR3 runs to 14 residues. CDR3 coding DNA: TGTGCCACCTCAAAGGGGGCTAGCAATCGGCCCCAGCATTTT. Translating gives CATSKGASNRPQHF.

This clonotype was recorded a few times. This sequence joins TRBV19 and TRBJ2-7; possibly TRBD1 for D (5 bases). Germline loops: CDR1 LNHDA, CDR2 SQIVND (reference sequence). Between the trimmed V and J ends, which lost 5 bases and 3 bases, there was a span of 17 bases. The CDR3 sequence is 15 residues long. CDR3 amino acids: CASSAARRQFYEQYF. In DNA, the CDR3 is TGTGCCAGTAGTGCTGCCAGGAGACAGTTCTACGAGCAGTACTTC.